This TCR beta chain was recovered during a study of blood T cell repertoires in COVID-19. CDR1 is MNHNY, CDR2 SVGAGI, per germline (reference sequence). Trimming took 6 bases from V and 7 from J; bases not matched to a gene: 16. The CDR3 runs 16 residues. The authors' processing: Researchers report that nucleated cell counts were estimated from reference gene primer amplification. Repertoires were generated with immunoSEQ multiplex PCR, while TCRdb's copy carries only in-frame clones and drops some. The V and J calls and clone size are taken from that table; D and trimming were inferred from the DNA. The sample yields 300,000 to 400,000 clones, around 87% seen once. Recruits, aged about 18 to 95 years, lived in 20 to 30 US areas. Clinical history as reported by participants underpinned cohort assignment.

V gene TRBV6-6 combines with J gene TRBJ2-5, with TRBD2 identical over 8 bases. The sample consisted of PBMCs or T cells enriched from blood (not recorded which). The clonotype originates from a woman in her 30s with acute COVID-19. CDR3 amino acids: CASSLGRVGVVGTQYF. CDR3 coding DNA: TGTGCCAGCAGCCTCGGGAGGGTGGGGGTCGTCGGGACCCAGTACTTC.